This T cell receptor (beta chain) stems from a study of T cell responses to AZD1222 COVID-19 vaccine. Study conclusions and caveats: After the peak T cell response, and only then, were repertoires sampled. Within unmutated variant regions lay the reported targets of nearly half of spike-specific TCRs. Clonal diversity was possibly underestimated, and the donors were mostly white British, with more females. An increase in Spike-specific TCR breadth and depth was observed after two AZD1222 doses.

As concerns this clone: The antigen is undetermined.

TCRdb's copy holds only in-frame clones and misses some; the assay was immunoSEQ multiplex PCR. The table includes over 150,000 clones, 90% to 95% detected once. Specimen: peripheral blood, collected 28 days after the second dose of the MenACWY control vaccine. The sequence was obtained from an adult who received the MenACWY meningococcal vaccine as a control.

In DNA, the CDR3 is TGTGCCGCGAAGCAAAAACTACAGGAGACAGGAGACTATGGCTACACCTTC. Amino acid sequence: CAAKQKLQETGDYGYTF. The chain is built from TRBV24-1 and TRBJ1-2; tentative D call: TRBD1 (6 bases). Germline V gene lookup returns CDR1 KGHDR and CDR2 SFDVKD. The length of the CDR3 is 17 residues. V was cut by 12 bases and J by 3 bases, with 28 bases left in between.